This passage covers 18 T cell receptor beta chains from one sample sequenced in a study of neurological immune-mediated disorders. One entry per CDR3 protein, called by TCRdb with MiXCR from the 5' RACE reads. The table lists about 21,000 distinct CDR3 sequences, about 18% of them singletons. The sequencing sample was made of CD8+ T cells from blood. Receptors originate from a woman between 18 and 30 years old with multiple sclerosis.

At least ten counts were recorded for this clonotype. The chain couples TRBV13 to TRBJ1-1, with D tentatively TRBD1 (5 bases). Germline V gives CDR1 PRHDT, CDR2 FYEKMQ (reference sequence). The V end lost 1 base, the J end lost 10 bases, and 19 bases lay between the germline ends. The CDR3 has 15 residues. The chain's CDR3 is CASSLASGQWSGAFF. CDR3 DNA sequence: TGTGCCAGCAGCTTAGCTTCAGGACAATGGAGTGGAGCTTTCTTT.

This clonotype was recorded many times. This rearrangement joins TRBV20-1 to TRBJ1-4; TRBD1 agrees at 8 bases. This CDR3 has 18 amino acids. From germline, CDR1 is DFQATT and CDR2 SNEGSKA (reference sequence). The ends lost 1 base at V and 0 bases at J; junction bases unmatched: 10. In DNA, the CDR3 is TGCAGTGCTAGAGGACAGGGGAGGGAGACGGCAACTAATGAAAAACTGTTTTTT. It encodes CSARGQGRETATNEKLFF.

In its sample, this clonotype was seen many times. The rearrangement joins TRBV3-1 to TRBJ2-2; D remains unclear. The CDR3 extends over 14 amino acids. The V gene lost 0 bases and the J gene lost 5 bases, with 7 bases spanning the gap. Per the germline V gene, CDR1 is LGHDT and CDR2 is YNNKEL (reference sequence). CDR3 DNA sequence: TGTGCCAGCAGCCAAGACCCTGAAACCGGGGAGCTGTTTTTT. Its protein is CASSQDPETGELFF.

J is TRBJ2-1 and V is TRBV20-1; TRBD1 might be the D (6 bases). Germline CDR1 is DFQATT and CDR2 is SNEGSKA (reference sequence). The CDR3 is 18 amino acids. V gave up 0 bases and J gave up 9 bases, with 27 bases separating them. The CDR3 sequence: CSARDLPRTESGVGEQFF. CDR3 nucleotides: TGCAGTGCTAGAGATCTTCCCCGGACAGAGTCCGGGGTGGGTGAGCAGTTCTTC.

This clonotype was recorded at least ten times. CDR3 sequence reads: CASSLLASENANTGELFF. In DNA, the CDR3 is TGTGCCAGCAGTTTATTGGCGTCAGAGAATGCGAACACCGGGGAGCTGTTTTTT. V is TRBV28 and J is TRBJ2-2; no definite D call. The CDR3 extends over 18 amino acids. Trimming cost V 1 base and J 0 bases, with 15 bases left between them. Germline CDR1 reads MDHEN; CDR2 reads SYDVKM. Drawing the rest from reference TRBV28 and TRBJ2-2, the complete variable domain is DVKVTQSSRYLVKRTGEKVFLECVQDMDHENMFWYRQDPGLGLRLIYFSYDVKMKEKGDIPEGYSVSREKKERFSLILESASTNQTSMYLCASSLLASENANTGELFFGEGSRLTVL.

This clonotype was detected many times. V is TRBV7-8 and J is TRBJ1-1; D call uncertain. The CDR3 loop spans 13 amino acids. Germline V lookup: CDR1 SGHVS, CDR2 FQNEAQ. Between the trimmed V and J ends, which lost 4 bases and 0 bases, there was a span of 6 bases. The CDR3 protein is CASSSKLNTEAFF. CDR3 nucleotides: TGTGCCAGCAGCTCGAAGTTGAACACTGAAGCTTTCTTT.

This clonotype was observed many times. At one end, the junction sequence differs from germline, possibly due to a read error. The chain's CDR3 is CATSRGYRVEF. For the CDR3, the DNA is TGTGCCACCAGCAGAGGGTACAGGGTTGAGTTT. The V call is TRBV15, the J call TRBJ1-3; D might be TRBD1 (6 bases). Germline assignment: CDR1 LNHNV and CDR2 YYDKDF (reference sequence). This CDR3 contains 11 residues. Drawing the rest from reference TRBV15 and TRBJ1-3, the complete variable domain is DAMVIQNPRYQVTQFGKPVTLSCSQTLNHNVMYWYQQKSSQAPKLLFHYYDKDFNNEADTPDNFQSRRPNTSFCFLDIRSPGLGDTAMYLCATSRGYRVEFGEGSWLTVV.

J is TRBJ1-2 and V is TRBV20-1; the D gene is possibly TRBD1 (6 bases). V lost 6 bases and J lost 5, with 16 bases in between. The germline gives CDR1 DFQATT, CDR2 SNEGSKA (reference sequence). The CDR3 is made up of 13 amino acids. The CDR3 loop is CSAQGHPVYGYTF. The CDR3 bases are TGCAGTGCCCAGGGACATCCCGTTTATGGCTACACCTTC.

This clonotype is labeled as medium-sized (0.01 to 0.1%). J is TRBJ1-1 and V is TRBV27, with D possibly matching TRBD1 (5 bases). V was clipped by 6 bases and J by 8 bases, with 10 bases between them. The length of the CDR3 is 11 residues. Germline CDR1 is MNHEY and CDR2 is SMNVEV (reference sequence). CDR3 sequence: CASRSGMEAFF. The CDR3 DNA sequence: TGTGCCAGCAGATCAGGGATGGAAGCTTTCTTT.

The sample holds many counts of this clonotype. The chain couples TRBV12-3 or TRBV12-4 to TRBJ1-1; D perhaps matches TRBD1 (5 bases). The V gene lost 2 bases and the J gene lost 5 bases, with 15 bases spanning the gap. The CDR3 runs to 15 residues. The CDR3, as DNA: TGTGCCAGCAGTTTATATACGGTTAAGGGGACTGAAGCTTTCTTT. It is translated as CASSLYTVKGTEAFF.

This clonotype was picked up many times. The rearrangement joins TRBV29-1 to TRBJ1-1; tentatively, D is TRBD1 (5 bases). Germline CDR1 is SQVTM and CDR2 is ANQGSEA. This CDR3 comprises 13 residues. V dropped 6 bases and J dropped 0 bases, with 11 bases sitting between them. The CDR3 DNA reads TGCAGCGTCTTAGACAGCCTGAACACTGAAGCTTTCTTT. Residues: CSVLDSLNTEAFF.

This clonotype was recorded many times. In nucleotides, the CDR3 is TGTGCCAGCAGTTTCCGGGACAGGGAGGGTACTGAGCAGTTCTTC. This sequence encodes CASSFRDREGTEQFF. The rearrangement uses TRBV7-8 and TRBJ2-1; 9 bases align to TRBD1. The CDR3 extends over 15 amino acids. Looked up from germline, CDR1 is SGHVS and CDR2 is FQNEAQ. J was trimmed by 9 bases and V by 6 bases; bases with no gene match: 12.

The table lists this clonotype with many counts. The CDR3 DNA reads as TGTGCCAGCACGGATGTAGGGAACAGGAATGAGCAGTTCTTC. It codes for CASTDVGNRNEQFF. The V gene is TRBV27, the J gene TRBJ2-1, with a tentative D call TRBD1 (5 bases). The CDR3 covers 14 residues. Germline-derived CDR1 and CDR2 are MNHEY and SMNVEV (reference sequence). With 7 bases removed from V and 7 bases from J, the gap between germline ends came to 17 bases.

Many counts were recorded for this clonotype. In DNA, the CDR3 is TGTGCCAGCAGCCGCGGAGCAGGACTAGCGGGGGCCCACGGTACCTACAATGAGCAGTTCTTC. As protein: CASSRGAGLAGAHGTYNEQFF. The chain joins TRBV3-1 to TRBJ2-1; the match to TRBD2 covers 13 bases. V gave up 4 bases and J gave up 2 bases; unmatched junction bases: 17. Germline loops: CDR1 LGHDT, CDR2 YNNKEL (reference sequence). CDR3 length equals 21 residues.

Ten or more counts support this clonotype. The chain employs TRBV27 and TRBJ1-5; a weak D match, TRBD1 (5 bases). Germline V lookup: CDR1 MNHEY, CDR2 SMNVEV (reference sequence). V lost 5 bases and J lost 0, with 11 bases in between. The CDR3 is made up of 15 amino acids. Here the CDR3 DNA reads TGTGCCAGCAGTCCGTCAGGGAATAGCAATCAGCCCCAGCATTTT. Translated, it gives CASSPSGNSNQPQHF.

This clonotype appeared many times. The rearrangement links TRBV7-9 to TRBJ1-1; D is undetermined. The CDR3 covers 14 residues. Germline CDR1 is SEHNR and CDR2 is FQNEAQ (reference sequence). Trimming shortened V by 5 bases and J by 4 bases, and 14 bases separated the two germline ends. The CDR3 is CASSPNMGFTEAFF. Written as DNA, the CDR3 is TGTGCCAGCAGCCCAAATATGGGGTTCACTGAAGCTTTCTTT.

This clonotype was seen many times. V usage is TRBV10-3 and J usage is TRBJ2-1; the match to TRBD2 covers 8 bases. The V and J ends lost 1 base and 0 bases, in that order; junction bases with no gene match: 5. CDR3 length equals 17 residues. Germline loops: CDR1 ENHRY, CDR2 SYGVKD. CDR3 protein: CAISELVAGFSYNEQFF. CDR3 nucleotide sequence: TGTGCCATCAGTGAGTTGGTAGCGGGATTCTCCTACAATGAGCAGTTCTTC.

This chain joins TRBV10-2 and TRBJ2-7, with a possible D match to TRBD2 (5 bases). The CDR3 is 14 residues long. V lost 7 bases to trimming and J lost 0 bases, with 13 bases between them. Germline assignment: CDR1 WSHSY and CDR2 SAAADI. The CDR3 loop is CASILDGDSYEQYF. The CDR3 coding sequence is TGCGCCAGCATCCTGGACGGGGACTCCTACGAGCAGTACTTC.